The 13 T cell receptor beta chains in this list originate from one sample, sequenced in a study of beta chain features in type 1 diabetes. Study conclusions and caveats: All four CD4+ subsets from Type 1 diabetes patients carried moderately but significantly shorter TCRB CDR3s.

Of the isolated RNA, all was reverse transcribed, and so the sequenced material was expressed TCRB transcripts. The method was immunoSEQ multiplex PCR; TCRdb's version includes in-frame clones alone and lacks a portion of them. The repertoire has 200,000 to 300,000 clones, roughly 10% of them found once; the top ten carry around 0.015%. Their antigen targets remain unknown. What was sequenced was naive CD4+ T cells from blood. The source is a young man with type 1 diabetes.

This clone was observed a few times. The chain couples TRBV14 to TRBJ2-3, with TRBD1 identical over 9 bases. Germline V gives CDR1 SGHDN, CDR2 FVKESK. This CDR3 comprises 17 residues. Trimming cost V 0 bases and J 10 bases; bases outside gene matches: 14. The CDR3 loop is CASSQESAGRRTGAQYF. In DNA form, the CDR3 reads TGTGCCAGCAGCCAAGAGTCGGCGGGGAGAAGGACAGGGGCGCAGTATTTT.

This sequence joins TRBV7-3 and TRBJ2-1, with 11 positions matching TRBD2. Germline CDR1 is SGHTA and CDR2 is FQGTGA. The CDR3 runs 15 residues. The V gene end was trimmed by 6 bases and the J gene end by 5 bases; junction bases not matched to a gene: 6. CDR3 coding DNA: TGTGCCAGCAGGGCTCTAGCGGGGGGAAACAATGAGCAGTTCTTC. It specifies CASRALAGGNNEQFF.

This chain's CDR3 is CASSPLGQGAHEQYF. DNA of the CDR3: TGTGCCAGCTCACCCTTAGGACAGGGTGCCCACGAGCAGTACTTC. The genes are TRBV18 and TRBJ2-7; 8 bases fit TRBD1. This CDR3 spans 15 amino acids. J lost 5 bases, V lost 3 bases, and 9 bases had no gene match. CDR1 is KGHSH and CDR2 is LQKENI in the germline V gene.

This clone was recorded a few times. The chain links TRBV29-1 to TRBJ1-3; no clear D gene. CDR1 and CDR2 (germline): SQVTM, ANQGSEA. Trimming cost V 5 bases and J 3 bases, with 5 bases left between them. This CDR3 spans 11 amino acids. As DNA, the CDR3 is TGCAGCGTTCCCCTTGGAAACACCATATATTTT. Translating it yields CSVPLGNTIYF.

In this sample, this clone turned up a few times. V gene TRBV29-1 combines with J gene TRBJ2-3; 7 nucleotides agree with TRBD1. The V gene's germline CDR1 is SQVTM and CDR2 ANQGSEA. There are 14 residues in the CDR3. The CDR3 region is CSSTGTAGADTQYF. The CDR3 DNA follows: TGCAGTTCGACAGGGACGGCCGGTGCAGATACGCAGTATTTT.

This clone was counted a few times. V is TRBV29-1 and J is TRBJ2-3, with 7 bases matching TRBD2. J was trimmed by 1 base and V by 5 bases; bases with no gene match: 3. CDR1 and CDR2 (germline): SQVTM, ANQGSEA. The CDR3 sequence is 13 residues long. CDR3 sequence: CSVPLAGTDTQYF. In DNA form, the CDR3 reads TGCAGCGTTCCGCTAGCGGGCACAGATACGCAGTATTTT.

V usage is TRBV5-1 and J usage is TRBJ2-1; weak D call: TRBD1 (6 bases). The length of the CDR3 is 13 residues. CDR1 is SGHRS, CDR2 YFSETQ, per germline. V was cut by 2 bases and J by 9 bases, with 12 bases left in between. DNA for the CDR3: TGCGCCAGCAGCTTCCGGGACACAACTGAGCAGTTCTTC. Amino acids: CASSFRDTTEQFF. Full variable domain (remainder filled in from reference TRBV5-1 and TRBJ2-1): KAGVTQTPRYLIKTRGQQVTLSCSPISGHRSVSWYQQTPGQGLQFLFEYFSETQRNKGNFPGRFSGRQFSNSRSEMNVSTLELGDSALYLCASSFRDTTEQFFGPGTRLTVL.

The chain links TRBV5-1 to TRBJ2-5, with D maybe TRBD2 (7 bases). V was clipped by 3 bases and J by 1 base, with 13 bases between them. The CDR3 contains 15 residues. CDR1 and CDR2 from the germline V gene are SGHRS and YFSETQ. CDR3 in amino acids: CASSSAGAPQETQYF. The CDR3 region has the DNA TGCGCCAGCAGCTCGGCGGGGGCCCCCCAAGAGACCCAGTACTTC.

The sample holds a few counts of this clone. This chain uses TRBV7-2 with TRBJ2-5; 7 nucleotides line up with TRBD2. V gave up 5 bases and J gave up 5 bases; unmatched junction bases: 5. The germline V gene has CDR1 SGHTA and CDR2 FQGNSA. The CDR3 totals 13 residues. The CDR3 sequence is CASSQAGPETQYF. CDR3 coding DNA: TGTGCCAGCAGCCAAGCGGGGCCGGAGACCCAGTACTTC. Full variable domain (missing parts from reference TRBV7-2 and TRBJ2-5): GAGVSQSPSNKVTEKGKDVELRCDPISGHTALYWYRQSLGQGLEFLIYFQGNSAPDKSGLPSDRFSAERTGGSVSTLTIQRTQQEDSAVYLCASSQAGPETQYFGPGTRLLVL.

This clone was detected a few times. The chain combines TRBV6-5 with TRBJ2-7, with a weak D call TRBD1 (5 bases). V lost 0 bases, J lost 2 bases, and 11 bases lay in between. Looked up from germline, CDR1 is MNHEY and CDR2 is SVGAGI. The CDR3 extends over 15 amino acids. DNA for the CDR3: TGTGCCAGCAGTTACTCGAGCCAGGGCCCCTACGAGCAGTACTTC. Translating gives CASSYSSQGPYEQYF.

There are a few counts of this clone. The chain employs TRBV7-9 and TRBJ2-2; D gene uncertain. From germline, CDR1 is SEHNR and CDR2 FQNEAQ (reference sequence). The V end was cut by 6 bases, the J end by 7 bases, with 6 bases between. The CDR3 length is 11 residues. Here the CDR3 DNA reads TGTGCCAGCAGTGCACTCGGGGAGCTGTTTTTT. This sequence encodes CASSALGELFF.

The CDR3 nucleotides are TGCGCCAGCAGCCAAGGGGGGGGCCCTAGCTCCTACAATGAGCAGTTCTTC. Translated: CASSQGGGPSSYNEQFF. The V call is TRBV4-1, the J call TRBJ2-1; a possible D gene is TRBD2 (7 bases). Germline-derived CDR1 and CDR2 are MGHRA and YSYEKL. V lost 1 base and J lost 0, with 13 bases in between. The CDR3 is made up of 17 amino acids.

This rearrangement joins TRBV6-5 to TRBJ1-4; 10 nucleotides match TRBD1. The V and J ends lost 5 bases and 8 bases, in that order; junction bases with no gene match: 8. CDR1 MNHEY and CDR2 SVGAGI come from the germline V gene. CDR3 length: 15 amino acids. CDR3 amino acids: CASSPRQGAKEKLFF. CDR3 bases: TGTGCCAGCAGTCCACGACAGGGGGCAAAGGAAAAACTGTTTTTT.